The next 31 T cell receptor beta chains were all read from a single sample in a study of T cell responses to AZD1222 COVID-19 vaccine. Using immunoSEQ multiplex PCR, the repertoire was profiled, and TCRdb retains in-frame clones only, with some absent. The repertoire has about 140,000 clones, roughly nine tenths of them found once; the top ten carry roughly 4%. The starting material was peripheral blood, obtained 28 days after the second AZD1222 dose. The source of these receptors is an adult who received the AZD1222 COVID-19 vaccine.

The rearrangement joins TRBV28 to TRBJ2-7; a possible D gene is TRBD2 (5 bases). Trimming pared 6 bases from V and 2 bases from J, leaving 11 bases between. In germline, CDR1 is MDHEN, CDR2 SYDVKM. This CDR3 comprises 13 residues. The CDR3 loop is CASSPRGTYEQYF. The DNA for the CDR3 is TGTGCCAGCAGCCCTCGGGGTACCTACGAGCAGTACTTC.

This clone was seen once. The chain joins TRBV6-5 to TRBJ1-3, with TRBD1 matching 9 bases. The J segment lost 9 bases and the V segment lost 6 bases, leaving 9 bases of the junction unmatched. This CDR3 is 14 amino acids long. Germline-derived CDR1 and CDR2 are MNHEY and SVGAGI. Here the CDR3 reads CASRPTGGRRTIYF. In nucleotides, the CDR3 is TGTGCCAGCAGGCCGACAGGGGGAAGACGCACCATATATTTT.

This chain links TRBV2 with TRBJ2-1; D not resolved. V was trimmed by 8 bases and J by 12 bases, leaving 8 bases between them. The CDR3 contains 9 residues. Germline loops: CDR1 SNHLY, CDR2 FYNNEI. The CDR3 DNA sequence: TGTGCCAGCCGGCTGGGGCAGTTCTTC. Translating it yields CASRLGQFF.

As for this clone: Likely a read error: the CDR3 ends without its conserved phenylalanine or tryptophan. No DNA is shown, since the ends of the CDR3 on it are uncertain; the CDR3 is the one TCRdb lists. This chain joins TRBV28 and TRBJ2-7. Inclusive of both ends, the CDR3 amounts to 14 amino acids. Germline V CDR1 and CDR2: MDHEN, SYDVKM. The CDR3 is CASSSTTRQDGAMN.

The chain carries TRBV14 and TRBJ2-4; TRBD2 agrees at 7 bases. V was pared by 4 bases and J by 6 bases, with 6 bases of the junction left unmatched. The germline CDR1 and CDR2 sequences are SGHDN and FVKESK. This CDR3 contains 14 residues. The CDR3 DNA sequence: TGTGCCAGCAGCCGGACTGGGGGGGGAAACATTCAGTACTTC. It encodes CASSRTGGGNIQYF.

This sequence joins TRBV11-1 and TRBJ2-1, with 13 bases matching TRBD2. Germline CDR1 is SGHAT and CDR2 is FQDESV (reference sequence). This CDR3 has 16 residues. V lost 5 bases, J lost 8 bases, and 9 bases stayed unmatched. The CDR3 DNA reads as TGTGCCAGCAGCCAGACTAGCGGGGGGCTCTGGGATGAGCAGTTCTTC. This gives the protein CASSQTSGGLWDEQFF.

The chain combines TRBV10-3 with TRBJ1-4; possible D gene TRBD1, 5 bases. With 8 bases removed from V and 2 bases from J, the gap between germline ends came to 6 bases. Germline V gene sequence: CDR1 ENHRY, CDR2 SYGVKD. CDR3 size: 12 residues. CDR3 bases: TGTGCCATCGGGGCTACTAATGAAAAACTGTTTTTT. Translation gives CAIGATNEKLFF.

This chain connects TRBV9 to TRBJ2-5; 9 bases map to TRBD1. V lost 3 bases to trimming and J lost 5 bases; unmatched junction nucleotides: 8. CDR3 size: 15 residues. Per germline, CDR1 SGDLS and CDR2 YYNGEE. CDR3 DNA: TGTGCCAGCAGCGCGGACAGGGGTAGGAAGGAGACCCAGTACTTC. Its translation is CASSADRGRKETQYF. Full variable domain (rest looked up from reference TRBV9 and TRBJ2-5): DSGVTQTPKHLITATGQRVTLRCSPRSGDLSVYWYQQSLDQGLQFLIQYYNGEERAKGNILERFSAQQFPDLHSELNLSSLELGDSALYFCASSADRGRKETQYFGPGTRLLVL.

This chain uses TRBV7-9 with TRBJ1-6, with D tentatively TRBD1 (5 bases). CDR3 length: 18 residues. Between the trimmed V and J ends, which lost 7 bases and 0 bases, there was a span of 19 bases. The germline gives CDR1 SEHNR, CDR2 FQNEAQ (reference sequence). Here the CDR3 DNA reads TGTGCCAGCAATGGGGGGGTCGACTCGAGCTCCTATAATTCACCCCTCCACTTT. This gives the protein CASNGGVDSSSYNSPLHF.

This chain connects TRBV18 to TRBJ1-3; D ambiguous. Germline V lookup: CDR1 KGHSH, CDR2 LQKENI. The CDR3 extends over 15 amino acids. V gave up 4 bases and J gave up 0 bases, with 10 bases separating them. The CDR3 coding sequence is TGTGCCAGCTCACTAAGTATGCGCTCTGGAAACACCATATATTTT. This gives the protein CASSLSMRSGNTIYF.

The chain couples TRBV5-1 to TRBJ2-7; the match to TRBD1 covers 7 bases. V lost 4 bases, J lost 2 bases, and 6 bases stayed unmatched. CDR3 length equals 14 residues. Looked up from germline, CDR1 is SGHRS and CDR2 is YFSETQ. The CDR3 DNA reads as TGCGCCAGCAGCCAGGGACAGAGCGCCTACGAGCAGTACTTC. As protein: CASSQGQSAYEQYF.

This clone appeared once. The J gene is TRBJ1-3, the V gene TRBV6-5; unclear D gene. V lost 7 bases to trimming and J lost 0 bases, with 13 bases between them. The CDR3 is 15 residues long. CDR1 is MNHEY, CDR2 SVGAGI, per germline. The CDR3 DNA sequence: TGTGCCAGCAAACCAGGTCCGCACTCTGGAAACACCATATATTTT. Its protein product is CASKPGPHSGNTIYF.

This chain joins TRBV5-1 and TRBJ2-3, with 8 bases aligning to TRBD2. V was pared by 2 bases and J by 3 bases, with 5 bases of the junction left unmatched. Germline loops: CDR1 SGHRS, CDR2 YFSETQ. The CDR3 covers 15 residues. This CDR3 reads CASSLTSGSTDTQYF. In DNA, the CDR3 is TGCGCCAGCAGCTTAACAAGCGGGAGTACAGATACGCAGTATTTT.

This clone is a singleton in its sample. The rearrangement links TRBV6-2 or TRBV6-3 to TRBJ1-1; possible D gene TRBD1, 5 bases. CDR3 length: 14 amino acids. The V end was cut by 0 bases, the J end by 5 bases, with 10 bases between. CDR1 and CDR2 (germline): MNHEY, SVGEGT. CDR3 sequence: CASSYSRWGTEAFF. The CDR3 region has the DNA TGTGCCAGCAGTTACTCGAGATGGGGGACTGAAGCTTTCTTT.

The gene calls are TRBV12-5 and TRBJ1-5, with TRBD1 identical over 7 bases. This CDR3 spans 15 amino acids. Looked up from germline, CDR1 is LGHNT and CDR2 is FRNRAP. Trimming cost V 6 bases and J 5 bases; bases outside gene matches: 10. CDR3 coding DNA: TGTGCTAGTGGAGTAGACAGGGAAGGCGATCAGCCCCAGCATTTT. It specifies CASGVDREGDQPQHF.

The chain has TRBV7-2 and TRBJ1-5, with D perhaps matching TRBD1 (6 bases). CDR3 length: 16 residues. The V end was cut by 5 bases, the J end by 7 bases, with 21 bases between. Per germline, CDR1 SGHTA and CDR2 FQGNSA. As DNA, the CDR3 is TGTGCCAGCAGCCTATTAGGAGGGGGGAATCAACAGCCCCAGCATTTT. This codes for CASSLLGGGNQQPQHF.

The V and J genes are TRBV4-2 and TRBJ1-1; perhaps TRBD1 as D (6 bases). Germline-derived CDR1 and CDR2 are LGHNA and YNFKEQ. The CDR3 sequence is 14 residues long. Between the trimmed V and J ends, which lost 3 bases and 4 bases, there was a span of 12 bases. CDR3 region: CASSHQGRPTEAFF. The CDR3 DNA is TGTGCCAGCAGCCACCAGGGGCGGCCCACTGAAGCTTTCTTT.

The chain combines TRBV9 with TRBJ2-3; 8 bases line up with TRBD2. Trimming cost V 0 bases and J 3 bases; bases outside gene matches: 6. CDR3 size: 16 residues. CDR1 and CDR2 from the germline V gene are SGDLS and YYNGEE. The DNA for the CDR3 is TGTGCCAGCAGCGTAGAACAAGCGGGAGCGACAGATACGCAGTATTTT. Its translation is CASSVEQAGATDTQYF.

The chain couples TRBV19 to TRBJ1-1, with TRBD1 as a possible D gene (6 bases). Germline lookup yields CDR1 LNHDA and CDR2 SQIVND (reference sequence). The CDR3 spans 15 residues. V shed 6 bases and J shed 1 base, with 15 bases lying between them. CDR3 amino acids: CASSLPGAGNTEAFF. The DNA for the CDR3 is TGTGCCAGTAGCCTCCCAGGGGCGGGGAACACTGAAGCTTTCTTT.

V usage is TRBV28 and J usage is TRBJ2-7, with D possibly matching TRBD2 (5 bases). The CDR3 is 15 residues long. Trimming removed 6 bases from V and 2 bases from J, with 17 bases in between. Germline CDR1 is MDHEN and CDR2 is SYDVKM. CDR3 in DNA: TGTGCCAGCAGCCCCAGCGGACGACCCCCCTACGAGCAGTACTTC. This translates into CASSPSGRPPYEQYF.

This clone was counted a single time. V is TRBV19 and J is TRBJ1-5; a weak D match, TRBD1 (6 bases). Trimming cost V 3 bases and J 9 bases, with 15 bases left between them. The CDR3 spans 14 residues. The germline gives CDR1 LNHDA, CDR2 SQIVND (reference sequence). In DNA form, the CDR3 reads TGTGCCAGTAGTATTAGAGGGGGATCCGGGCCCCAGCATTTT. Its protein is CASSIRGGSGPQHF.

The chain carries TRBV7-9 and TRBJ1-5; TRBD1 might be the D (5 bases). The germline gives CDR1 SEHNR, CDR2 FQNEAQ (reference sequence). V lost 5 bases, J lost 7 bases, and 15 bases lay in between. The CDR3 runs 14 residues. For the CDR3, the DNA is TGTGCCAGCAGCACCACTACCGGGGGACAGCCCCAGCATTTT. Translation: CASSTTTGGQPQHF.

The CDR3 sequence: CASSLPASSYNEQFF. The CDR3 DNA reads as TGTGCCAGCAGCCTACCGGCGAGCTCCTACAATGAGCAGTTCTTC. The chain combines TRBV3-1 (or the pseudogene TRBV3-2) with TRBJ2-1, with no clear D. The V end was cut by 4 bases, the J end by 0 bases, with 10 bases between. Germline CDR1 is LGHDT and CDR2 is YNNKEL (reference sequence). There are 15 residues in the CDR3.

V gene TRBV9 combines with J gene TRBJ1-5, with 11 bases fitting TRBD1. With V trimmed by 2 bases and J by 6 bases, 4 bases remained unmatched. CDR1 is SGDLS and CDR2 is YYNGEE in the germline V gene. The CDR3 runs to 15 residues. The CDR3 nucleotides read TGTGCCAGCAGCGTCGCCGGGACAGGGGGTCAGCCCCAGCATTTT. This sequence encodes CASSVAGTGGQPQHF.

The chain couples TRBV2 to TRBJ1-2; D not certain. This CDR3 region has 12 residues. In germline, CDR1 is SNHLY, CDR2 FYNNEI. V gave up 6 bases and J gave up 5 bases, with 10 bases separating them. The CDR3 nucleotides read TGTGCCAGCAGGATGGACGGGTATGGCTACACCTTC. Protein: CASRMDGYGYTF.

The CDR3 bases are TGCAGCGTTGCATCAGGGGGCGGAAACACTGAAGCTTTCTTT. Protein: CSVASGGGNTEAFF. V gene TRBV29-1 combines with J gene TRBJ1-1, with 8 bases fitting TRBD1. V was pared by 4 bases and J by 2 bases, with 6 bases of the junction left unmatched. The V gene's germline CDR1 is SQVTM and CDR2 ANQGSEA. The CDR3 length is 14 residues.

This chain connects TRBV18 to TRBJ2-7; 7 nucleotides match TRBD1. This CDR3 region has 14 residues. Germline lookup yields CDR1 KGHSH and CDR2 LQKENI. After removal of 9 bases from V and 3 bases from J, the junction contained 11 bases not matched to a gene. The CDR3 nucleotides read TGTGCCAGTTCAACCGGGACAGATCTCTACGAGCAGTACTTC. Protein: CASSTGTDLYEQYF.

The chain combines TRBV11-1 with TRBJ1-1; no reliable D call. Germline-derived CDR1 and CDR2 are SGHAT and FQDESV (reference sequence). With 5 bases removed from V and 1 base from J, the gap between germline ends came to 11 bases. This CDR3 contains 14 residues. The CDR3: CASSLTTANTEAFF. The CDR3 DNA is TGTGCCAGCAGCCTTACGACGGCGAACACTGAAGCTTTCTTT. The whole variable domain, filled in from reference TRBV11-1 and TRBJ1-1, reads EAEVAQSPRYKITEKSQAVAFWCDPISGHATLYWYRQILGQGPELLVQFQDESVVDDSQLPKDRFSAERLKGVDSTLKIQPAELGDSAMYLCASSLTTANTEAFFGQGTRLTVV.

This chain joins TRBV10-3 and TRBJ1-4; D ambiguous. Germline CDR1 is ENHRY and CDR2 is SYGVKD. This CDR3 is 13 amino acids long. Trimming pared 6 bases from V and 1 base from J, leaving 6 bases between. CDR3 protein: CAISRQTNEKLFF. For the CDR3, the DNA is TGTGCCATCAGCCGGCAAACTAATGAAAAACTGTTTTTT.

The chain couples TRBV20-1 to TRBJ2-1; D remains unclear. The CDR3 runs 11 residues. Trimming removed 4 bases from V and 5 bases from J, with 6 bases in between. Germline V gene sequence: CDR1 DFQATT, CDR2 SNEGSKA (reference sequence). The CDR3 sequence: CSAILNNEQFF. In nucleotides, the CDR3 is TGCAGTGCTATACTCAACAATGAGCAGTTCTTC.

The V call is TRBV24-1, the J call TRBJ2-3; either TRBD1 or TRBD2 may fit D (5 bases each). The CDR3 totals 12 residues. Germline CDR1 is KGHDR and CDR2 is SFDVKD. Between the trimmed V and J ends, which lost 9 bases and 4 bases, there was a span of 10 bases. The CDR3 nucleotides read TGTGCCACCTCCGGGGCATCAGATACGCAGTATTTT. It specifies CATSGASDTQYF.